This paragraph reports one TCR beta chain. Per the authors' pipeline: Reference gene primer amplification gave nucleated cell count estimates. The table came from immunoSEQ multiplex PCR; TCRdb's copy has only in-frame clones and leaves some out. V, J and clone size are taken as reported in that table, and D and trimming were inferred from the DNA itself. The table includes fewer than 400,000 clones, 90% detected once. In terms of age and location, participants ranged from roughly 18 to 90 years and lived in about two dozen US areas. The CDR3 extends over 21 amino acids. Deletions cut 5 bases from V and 0 bases from J, with 30 bases between. In germline, CDR1 is LGHDT, CDR2 YNNKEL (reference sequence). This record belongs to a study of blood T cell repertoires in COVID-19. About the research overall: Both acute and convalescent COVID-19 samples were obtained from the United States, Italy and Spain.

The gene calls are TRBV3-1 (or the pseudogene TRBV3-2) and TRBJ2-3; tentative D call: TRBD1 (6 bases). Sequencing was done on a sample of PBMCs or T cells enriched from blood (not recorded which). The receptor was isolated from a woman under 40 who had been exposed to COVID-19. The CDR3 DNA sequence: TGTGCCAGCAGCTCAAGAAGTCGGGCAGGGAAAGGGGGTTCTAGCACAGATACGCAGTATTTT. It yields the protein CASSSRSRAGKGGSSTDTQYF.